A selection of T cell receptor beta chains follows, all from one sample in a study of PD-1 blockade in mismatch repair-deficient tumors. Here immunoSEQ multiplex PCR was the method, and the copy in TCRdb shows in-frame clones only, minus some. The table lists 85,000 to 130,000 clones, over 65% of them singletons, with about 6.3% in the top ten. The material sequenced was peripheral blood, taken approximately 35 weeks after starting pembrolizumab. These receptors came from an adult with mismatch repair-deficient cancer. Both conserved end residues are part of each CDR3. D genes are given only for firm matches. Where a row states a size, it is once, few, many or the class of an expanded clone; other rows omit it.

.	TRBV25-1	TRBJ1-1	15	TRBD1	CASSSHRGQSTEAFF	TGTGCCAGCAGTAGCCACAGGGGGCAGAGCACTGAAGCTTTCTTT
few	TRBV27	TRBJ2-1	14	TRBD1	CASRPGQTTNEQFF	TGTGCCAGCCGGCCGGGACAGACGACCAATGAGCAGTTCTTC
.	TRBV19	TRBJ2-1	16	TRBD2	CASSIARTSGSHEQFF	TGTGCCAGTAGTATAGCCCGGACTAGCGGGAGCCATGAGCAGTTCTTC
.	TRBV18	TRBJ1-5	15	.	CASSPNQGSNQPQHF	TGTGCCAGCTCACCTAATCAGGGAAGCAATCAGCCCCAGCATTTT
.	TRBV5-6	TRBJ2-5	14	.	CASSLTGSRETQYF	TGTGCCAGCAGCTTAACAGGGAGCAGGGAGACCCAGTACTTC
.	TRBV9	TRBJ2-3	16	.	CASSPGVGRLKDTQYF	TGTGCCAGCAGCCCAGGGGTCGGCAGATTAAAAGATACGCAGTATTTT
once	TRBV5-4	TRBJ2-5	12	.	CASSLAQETQYF	TGTGCCAGCAGCTTGGCCCAAGAGACCCAGTACTTC
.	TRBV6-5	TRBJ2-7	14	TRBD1	CAHLKGQESYEQYF	TGTGCTCACCTCAAGGGACAGGAAAGTTACGAGCAGTACTTC
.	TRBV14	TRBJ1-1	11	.	CASSQGRGAFF	TGTGCCAGCAGCCAAGGCCGCGGAGCTTTCTTT
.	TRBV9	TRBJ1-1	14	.	CASRAQGFNTEAFF	TGTGCCAGCAGAGCACAGGGATTTAACACTGAAGCTTTCTTT
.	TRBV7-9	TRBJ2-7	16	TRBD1	CASTLQIGTGSYEQYF	TGTGCCAGCACCCTACAGATCGGGACAGGGTCCTACGAGCAGTACTTC
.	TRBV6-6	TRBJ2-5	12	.	CASSYFGETQYF	TGTGCCAGCAGTTACTTCGGAGAGACCCAGTACTTC
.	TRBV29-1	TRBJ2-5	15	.	CSVEGAYGSQETQYF	TGCAGCGTTGAAGGGGCTTATGGGTCACAAGAGACCCAGTACTTC
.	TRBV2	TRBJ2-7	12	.	CASSGEPYEQYF	TGTGCCAGCAGTGGCGAGCCCTACGAGCAGTACTTC
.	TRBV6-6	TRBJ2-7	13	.	CASSSGGGWEQYF	TGTGCCAGCAGTTCAGGGGGGGGTTGGGAGCAGTACTTC
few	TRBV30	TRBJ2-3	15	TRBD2	CAWQEGTSGTDTQYF	TGTGCCTGGCAAGAGGGGACTAGCGGCACAGATACGCAGTATTTT
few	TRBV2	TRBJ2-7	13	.	CASSDPVSYEQYF	TGTGCCAGCAGTGACCCGGTCTCCTACGAGCAGTACTTC
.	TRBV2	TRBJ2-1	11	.	CASNTLLAQFF	TGTGCCAGCAACACCCTTCTGGCCCAGTTCTTC
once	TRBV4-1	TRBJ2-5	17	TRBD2	CASSRTSGIPAQETQYF	TGCGCCAGCAGCCGGACTAGCGGGATTCCCGCCCAAGAGACCCAGTACTTC
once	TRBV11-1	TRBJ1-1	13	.	CASTVPRMAEAFF	TGTGCCAGCACCGTTCCGCGAATGGCTGAAGCTTTCTTT